Below are 27 T cell receptor beta chains sequenced from a single sample in a study of blood T cell repertoires in COVID-19. Clones were read by immunoSEQ multiplex PCR, and TCRdb kept only the in-frame ones, dropping some. The sample has about 200,000 clones; 75% to 95% are singletons. Sequenced sample: peripheral blood. These receptor sequences come from a man in his fifties with acute or convalescent COVID-19.

J is TRBJ2-3 and V is TRBV27; 11 bases are shared with TRBD2. Germline CDR1 reads MNHEY; CDR2 reads SMNVEV (reference sequence). After removal of 3 bases from V and 6 bases from J, the junction contained 2 bases not matched to a gene. CDR3 length: 14 residues. The chain's CDR3 is CASSFSGGVDTQYF. The CDR3 DNA sequence: TGTGCCAGCAGTTTTAGCGGGGGGGTGGATACGCAGTATTTT.

The chain links TRBV6-5 to TRBJ1-4; the match to TRBD1 covers 10 bases. The CDR3 runs to 15 residues. The germline V gene encodes CDR1 MNHEY and CDR2 SVGAGI. Unmatched junction bases numbered 7, after V lost 6 bases and J lost 6 bases. The CDR3 is CASSRRQGADEKLFF. In DNA form, the CDR3 reads TGTGCCAGCAGCCGTAGACAGGGGGCGGATGAAAAACTGTTTTTT.

The chain employs TRBV9 and TRBJ1-4; D gene ambiguous. In germline, CDR1 is SGDLS, CDR2 YYNGEE. The CDR3 length is 15 residues. With 0 bases removed from V and 6 bases from J, the gap between germline ends came to 12 bases. CDR3 loop: CASSVVGRPDEKLFF. DNA of the CDR3: TGTGCCAGCAGCGTAGTGGGCCGGCCCGATGAAAAACTGTTTTTT.

V usage is TRBV6-1 and J usage is TRBJ1-1; D perhaps matches TRBD1 (6 bases). V was clipped by 3 bases and J by 0 bases, with 8 bases between them. CDR1 and CDR2 from the germline V gene are MNHNS and SASEGT. The CDR3 spans 14 residues. The CDR3 spells CASSEDRLNTEAFF. CDR3 coding DNA: TGTGCCAGCAGTGAGGACAGATTGAACACTGAAGCTTTCTTT.

The chain uses TRBV19 and TRBJ1-5, with a weak D call TRBD1 (6 bases). Looked up from germline, CDR1 is LNHDA and CDR2 is SQIVND (reference sequence). The CDR3 consists of 16 residues. V was clipped by 1 base and J by 1 base, with 11 bases between them. The CDR3 loop is CASSIAHRASNQPQHF. CDR3 sequence (DNA): TGTGCCAGTAGTATAGCCCACAGGGCGAGCAATCAGCCCCAGCATTTT.

CDR3 loop: CASKPGGTTEAFF. CDR3 sequence (DNA): TGTGCCAGCAAGCCGGGGGGGACCACTGAAGCTTTCTTT. V and J are TRBV27 and TRBJ1-1; maybe TRBD1 (5 bases). Trimming shortened V by 7 bases and J by 4 bases, and 13 bases separated the two germline ends. The V gene's germline CDR1 is MNHEY and CDR2 SMNVEV (reference sequence). The CDR3 has 13 amino acids.

V usage is TRBV6-1 and J usage is TRBJ1-5; a weak D match, TRBD1 (5 bases). Trimming removed 1 base at V and 0 bases at J, with 13 bases between. Germline-derived CDR1 and CDR2 are MNHNS and SASEGT. There are 17 residues in the CDR3. CDR3 loop: CASSEGWGGYSNQPQHF. For the CDR3, the DNA is TGTGCCAGCAGTGAAGGATGGGGGGGGTATAGCAATCAGCCCCAGCATTTT.

This chain connects TRBV18 to TRBJ2-2, with 11 nucleotides matching TRBD2. Germline values: CDR1 KGHSH, CDR2 LQKENI. There are 18 residues in the CDR3. J lost 3 bases, V lost 4 bases, and 10 bases had no gene match. CDR3 region: CASSRFTSGRGDTGELFF. The CDR3 DNA sequence: TGTGCCAGCTCACGCTTTACTAGCGGGAGAGGGGACACCGGGGAGCTGTTTTTT. Filled out from reference TRBV18 and TRBJ2-2, the complete variable domain reads NAGVMQNPRHLVRRRGQEARLRCSPMKGHSHVYWYRQLPEEGLKFMVYLQKENIIDESGMPKERFSAEFPKEGPSILRIQQVVRGDSAAYFCASSRFTSGRGDTGELFFGEGSRLTVL.

The rearrangement joins TRBV9 to TRBJ1-3, with no clear D. Germline V gives CDR1 SGDLS, CDR2 YYNGEE. The CDR3 has 14 amino acids. V dropped 3 bases and J dropped 0 bases, with 7 bases sitting between them. The CDR3 region is CASSGPSSGNTIYF. The DNA for the CDR3 is TGTGCCAGCAGCGGCCCTAGCTCTGGAAACACCATATATTTT.

This rearrangement joins TRBV14 to TRBJ2-2, with D possibly matching TRBD1 (5 bases). V lost 1 base, J lost 4 bases, and 7 bases lay in between. CDR3 length equals 14 residues. Germline-derived CDR1 and CDR2 are SGHDN and FVKESK. DNA for the CDR3: TGTGCCAGCAGCCAAGTCAGGGTCACCGGGGAGCTGTTTTTT. This codes for CASSQVRVTGELFF.

V is TRBV5-4 and J is TRBJ2-7, with 10 bases matching TRBD1. This CDR3 is 15 amino acids long. V shed 4 bases and J 5 bases; nucleotides not matched to a gene: 9. Germline lookup yields CDR1 SGHNT and CDR2 YYREEE (reference sequence). CDR3 loop: CASSGGTGVVDEQYF. The CDR3 nucleotides read TGTGCCAGCAGCGGCGGGACAGGGGTCGTCGACGAGCAGTACTTC.

This chain connects TRBV28 to TRBJ1-6; 7 bases map to TRBD1. J lost 6 bases, V lost 5 bases, and 10 bases had no gene match. The CDR3 length is 16 residues. CDR1 MDHEN and CDR2 SYDVKM come from the germline V gene. This chain's CDR3 is CASSKPDGTVNSPLHF. The CDR3 DNA sequence: TGTGCCAGCAGTAAGCCCGACGGGACAGTTAATTCACCCCTCCACTTT.

The chain is built from TRBV7-8 and TRBJ2-3; D may be TRBD1 (5 bases). The CDR3 is made up of 14 amino acids. With 2 bases removed from V and 4 bases from J, the gap between germline ends came to 10 bases. CDR1 is SGHVS, CDR2 FQNEAQ, per germline. CDR3 coding DNA: TGTGCCAGCAGCTTAAGTAGGGGTCCAGATACGCAGTATTTT. Its translation: CASSLSRGPDTQYF.

The chain carries TRBV28 and TRBJ1-4, with a tentative D call TRBD1 (6 bases). V shed 4 bases and J shed 4 bases, with 13 bases lying between them. This CDR3 has 15 residues. The germline CDR1 and CDR2 sequences are MDHEN and SYDVKM. The CDR3 region is CASSSAGAGNEKLFF. The DNA of the CDR3 is TGTGCCAGCAGTTCCGCGGGGGCCGGTAATGAAAAACTGTTTTTT.

The CDR3: CASSLDVGRTGELFF. As DNA, the CDR3 is TGTGCCAGCAGCTTAGATGTGGGGAGGACCGGGGAGCTGTTTTTT. The chain carries TRBV7-2 and TRBJ2-2, with D maybe TRBD2 (6 bases). The V end was cut by 1 base, the J end by 5 bases, with 11 bases between. Germline V gives CDR1 SGHTA, CDR2 FQGNSA. The CDR3 sequence is 15 residues long.

As to this clone: A read error may produce the germline difference seen at one junction end. The V and J genes are TRBV27 and TRBJ2-7; maybe TRBD2 (5 bases). The V gene's germline CDR1 is MNHEY and CDR2 SMNVEV (reference sequence). The CDR3 totals 16 residues. CDR3 coding DNA: TGTGCCAGCAGTTTGACCTCCAGGAGGTTGTCCTACGTGCAGTACTTC. This sequence encodes CASSLTSRRLSYVQYF.

The CDR3 loop is CASSDLAGEETQYF. CDR3 sequence (DNA): TGCGCCAGCAGCGACCTAGCGGGAGAAGAGACCCAGTACTTC. The rearrangement uses TRBV5-1 and TRBJ2-5, with 10 bases fitting TRBD2. The germline V gene has CDR1 SGHRS and CDR2 YFSETQ. Trimming cost V 4 bases and J 3 bases; bases outside gene matches: 3. The CDR3 has 14 residues. Filled out from reference TRBV5-1 and TRBJ2-5, the complete variable domain reads KAGVTQTPRYLIKTRGQQVTLSCSPISGHRSVSWYQQTPGQGLQFLFEYFSETQRNKGNFPGRFSGRQFSNSRSEMNVSTLELGDSALYLCASSDLAGEETQYFGPGTRLLVL.

The rearrangement links TRBV3-1 (or the pseudogene TRBV3-2) to TRBJ1-2; possibly TRBD1 for D (5 bases). The CDR3 totals 15 residues. Germline assignment: CDR1 LGHDT and CDR2 YNNKEL (reference sequence). Trimming cost V 2 bases and J 8 bases, with 18 bases left between them. The CDR3 region has the DNA TGTGCCAGCAGCCAAACGCATAGGGGAGGAAGCGGCTACACCTTC. Protein product: CASSQTHRGGSGYTF.

With regard to this clone: The same CDR3 is also encoded by other DNA sequences in this sample. This chain joins TRBV27 and TRBJ1-1; D is unresolved. CDR3 length: 13 residues. CDR1 MNHEY and CDR2 SMNVEV come from the germline V gene (reference sequence). V lost 2 bases, J lost 1 base, and 5 bases lay in between. The CDR3 DNA sequence: TGTGCCAGCAGTTTAGCTAGGAACACTGAAGCTTTCTTT. It is translated as CASSLARNTEAFF.

V and J are TRBV27 and TRBJ1-4; the D gene is possibly TRBD1 (5 bases). Germline CDR1 is MNHEY and CDR2 is SMNVEV (reference sequence). V shed 5 bases and J shed 5 bases, with 9 bases lying between them. CDR3 length: 13 amino acids. CDR3 region: CASSRRGNEKLFF. CDR3 in DNA: TGTGCCAGCAGTCGCCGGGGGAATGAAAAACTGTTTTTT.

Only one count was recorded for this clone. The chain employs TRBV11-2 and TRBJ2-7, with D maybe TRBD1 (5 bases). This CDR3 region has 12 residues. Germline V gene data show CDR1 as SGHAT and CDR2 as FQNNGV. V lost 6 bases, J lost 2 bases, and 8 bases lay in between. The CDR3 DNA sequence: TGTGCCAGCAGTAGGACACCCTACGAGCAGTACGTC. It yields the protein CASSRTPYEQYV.

The V and J genes are TRBV7-3 and TRBJ2-2; TRBD1 matches 8 bases. Germline lookup yields CDR1 SGHTA and CDR2 FQGTGA. The J segment lost 4 bases and the V segment lost 5 bases, leaving 6 bases of the junction unmatched. The CDR3 is made up of 15 amino acids. For the CDR3, the DNA is TGTGCCAGCAGCAACCGGACAGGGATCACCGGGGAGCTGTTTTTT. Its translation: CASSNRTGITGELFF. The variable domain in full, completed from reference TRBV7-3 and TRBJ2-2, reads GAGVSQTPSNKVTEKGKYVELRCDPISGHTALYWYRQSLGQGPEFLIYFQGTGAADDSGLPNDRFFAVRPEGSVSTLKIQRTERGDSAVYLCASSNRTGITGELFFGEGSRLTVL.

This clone appeared a few times. The chain joins TRBV28 to TRBJ1-5; D perhaps matches TRBD1 (6 bases). CDR1 and CDR2 (germline): MDHEN, SYDVKM. The CDR3 totals 17 residues. V gave up 5 bases and J gave up 4 bases, with 21 bases separating them. CDR3 sequence: CASSPLALQGANQPQHF. In nucleotides, the CDR3 is TGTGCCAGCAGTCCCCTCGCTCTACAGGGTGCGAATCAGCCCCAGCATTTT.

This clone showed up just once. The V gene is TRBV4-3, the J gene TRBJ1-6; 7 nucleotides line up with TRBD1. This CDR3 spans 18 amino acids. The V segment lost 5 bases and the J segment 4 bases; nucleotides outside the gene matches: 14. CDR1 and CDR2 (germline): LGHNA, YSLEER. The chain's CDR3 is CASSARAGGDTYNSPLHF. The CDR3 DNA is TGCGCCAGCAGCGCACGGGCAGGGGGTGATACTTATAATTCACCCCTCCACTTT.

The J gene is TRBJ2-1, the V gene TRBV10-3; 13 bases match TRBD2. The J segment lost 8 bases and the V segment lost 6 bases, leaving 10 bases of the junction unmatched. This CDR3 region has 16 residues. Germline values: CDR1 ENHRY, CDR2 SYGVKD. The CDR3 reads CAIRAAGLAGVHEQFF. In DNA, the CDR3 is TGTGCCATCAGAGCGGCTGGACTAGCGGGAGTCCATGAGCAGTTCTTC.

As DNA, the CDR3 is TGTGCCAGCACGGTCCAGGGCGACACAGATACGCAGTATTTT. Protein product: CASTVQGDTDTQYF. The rearrangement links TRBV9 to TRBJ2-3; D may be TRBD1 (5 bases). Trimming removed 6 bases from V and 2 bases from J, with 13 bases in between. The CDR3 sequence is 14 residues long. The germline V gene encodes CDR1 SGDLS and CDR2 YYNGEE.

The genes are TRBV19 and TRBJ2-5, with TRBD1 matching over 7 bases. This CDR3 is 13 amino acids long. The germline V gene encodes CDR1 LNHDA and CDR2 SQIVND (reference sequence). The ends lost 6 bases at V and 10 bases at J; junction bases unmatched: 11. CDR3 sequence (DNA): TGTGCCAGTAGACGAGGGACAGACACACTCCAGTACTTC. Residues: CASRRGTDTLQYF.